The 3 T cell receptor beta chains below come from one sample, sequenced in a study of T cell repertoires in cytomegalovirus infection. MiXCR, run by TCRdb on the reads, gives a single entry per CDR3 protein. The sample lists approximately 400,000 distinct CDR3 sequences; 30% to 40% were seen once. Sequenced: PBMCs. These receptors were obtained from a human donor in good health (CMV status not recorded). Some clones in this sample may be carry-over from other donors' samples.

The CDR3, as DNA: TGTGCCAGCAGCTCAGGACTAGTAGGTGAGCAGTTCTTC. Encoded protein: CASSSGLVGEQFF. J is TRBJ2-1 and V is TRBV5-5; 7 nucleotides align to TRBD2. The trim removed 3 bases at V and 9 bases at J, leaving 6 bases unmatched. Germline CDR1 and CDR2: SGHKS and YYEKEE (reference sequence). The CDR3 covers 13 residues. Supplemented by reference TRBV5-5 and TRBJ2-1, the full variable domain reads DAGVTQSPTHLIKTRGQQVTLRCSPISGHKSVSWYQQVLGQGPQFIFQYYEKEERGRGNFPDRFSARQFPNYSSELNVNALLLGDSALYLCASSSGLVGEQFFGPGTRLTVL.

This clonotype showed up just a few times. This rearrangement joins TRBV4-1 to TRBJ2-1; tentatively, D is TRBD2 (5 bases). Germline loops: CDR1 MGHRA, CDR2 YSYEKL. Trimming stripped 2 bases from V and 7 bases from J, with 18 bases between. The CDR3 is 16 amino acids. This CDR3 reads CASSQSLAAGSNEQFF. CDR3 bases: TGCGCCAGCAGCCAATCTCTAGCTGCGGGCTCGAATGAGCAGTTCTTC.

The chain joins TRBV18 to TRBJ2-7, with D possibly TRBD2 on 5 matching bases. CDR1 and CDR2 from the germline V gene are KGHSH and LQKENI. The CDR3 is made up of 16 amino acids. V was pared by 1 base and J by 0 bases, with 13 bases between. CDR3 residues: CASSPRVGVSSYEQYF. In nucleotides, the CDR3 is TGTGCCAGCTCACCACGGGTCGGGGTGAGCTCCTACGAGCAGTACTTC.